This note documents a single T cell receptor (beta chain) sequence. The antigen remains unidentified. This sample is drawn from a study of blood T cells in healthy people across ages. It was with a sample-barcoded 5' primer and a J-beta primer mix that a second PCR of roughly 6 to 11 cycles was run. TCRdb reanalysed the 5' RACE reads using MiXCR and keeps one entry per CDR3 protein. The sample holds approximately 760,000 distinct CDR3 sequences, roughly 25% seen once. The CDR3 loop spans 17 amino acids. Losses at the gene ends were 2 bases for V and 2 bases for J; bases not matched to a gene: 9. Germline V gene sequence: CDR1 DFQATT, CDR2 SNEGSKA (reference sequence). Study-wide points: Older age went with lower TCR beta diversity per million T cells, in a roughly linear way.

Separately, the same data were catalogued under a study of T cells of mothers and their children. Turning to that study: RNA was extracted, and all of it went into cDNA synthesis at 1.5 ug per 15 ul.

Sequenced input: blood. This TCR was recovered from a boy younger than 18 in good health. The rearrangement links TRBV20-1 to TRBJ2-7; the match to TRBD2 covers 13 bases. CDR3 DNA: TGCAGTGCTAGATCACAACTACTAGCGGGAGGGCCCTACGAGCAGTACTTC. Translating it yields CSARSQLLAGGPYEQYF.